The 26 T cell receptor beta chains given below trace back to one sample, sequenced in a study of blood T cells in healthy people across ages. Alongside a J-beta primer mix, a sample-barcoded 5' primer served in a second PCR lasting roughly 6 to 12 cycles. MiXCR, run by TCRdb on the 5' RACE reads, gives a single entry per CDR3 protein. In the table there are about 800,000 distinct CDR3 sequences, just under 25% of which are singletons. This sample was shared with a second study, whose subject was T cells of mothers and their children.

The sequenced sample was blood. The receptor set was obtained from a boy younger than 18 in good health.

This clonotype turned up a few times. This chain connects TRBV7-2 to TRBJ1-2, with 8 bases that match TRBD1. Germline V lookup: CDR1 SGHTA, CDR2 FQGNSA. Trimming removed 2 bases from V and 4 bases from J; junction bases left unmatched: 12. CDR3 length equals 17 residues. As DNA, the CDR3 is TGTGCCAGCAGCTTACAGAGACCACAGGGGGGGTCCTATGGCTACACCTTC. Protein sequence: CASSLQRPQGGSYGYTF.

The J gene is TRBJ1-2, the V gene TRBV6-2 or TRBV6-3, with D uncertain. Trimming removed 6 bases from V and 4 bases from J, with 12 bases in between. Germline-derived CDR1 and CDR2 are MNHEY and SVGEGT. The CDR3 contains 13 residues. CDR3 protein: CASRPQKIYGYTF. CDR3 sequence (DNA): TGTGCCAGCAGGCCGCAGAAAATCTATGGCTACACCTTC.

The chain combines TRBV2 with TRBJ2-5, with D unclear. Germline lookup yields CDR1 SNHLY and CDR2 FYNNEI. The V and J ends lost 0 bases and 7 bases respectively, with 12 bases between them. This CDR3 is 14 amino acids long. CDR3 protein: CASSEALRAGTQYF. For the CDR3, the DNA is TGTGCCAGCAGTGAAGCGCTTCGCGCAGGGACCCAGTACTTC. The full variable domain, rest sourced from reference TRBV2 and TRBJ2-5, is EPEVTQTPSHQVTQMGQEVILRCVPISNHLYFYWYRQILGQKVEFLVSFYNNEISEKSEIFDDQFSVERPDGSNFTLKIRSTKLEDSAMYFCASSEALRAGTQYFGPGTRLLVL.

V gene TRBV5-1 combines with J gene TRBJ2-5, with 7 bases that match TRBD2. Near its end, the DNA agrees better with TRBJ2-1, so the J call may be wrong. From germline, CDR1 is SGHRS and CDR2 YFSETQ. The CDR3 extends over 14 amino acids. CDR3 loop: CASSLRTRQYEQFF. The CDR3 DNA follows: TGCGCCAGCAGCTTGAGGACTAGGCAATATGAGCAGTTCTTC.

This clonotype was seen only a few times. The gene calls are TRBV27 and TRBJ1-1; 9 bases fit TRBD1. The CDR3 is 13 residues long. The germline gives CDR1 MNHEY, CDR2 SMNVEV (reference sequence). Trimming took 8 bases from V and 4 from J; bases not matched to a gene: 5. The CDR3 protein is CASRETGGTEAFF. CDR3 DNA sequence: TGTGCCAGCCGGGAGACAGGGGGCACTGAAGCTTTCTTT.

Only a few counts were recorded for this clonotype. This sequence joins TRBV9 and TRBJ2-5; weak D call: TRBD1 (6 bases). V lost 1 base, J lost 7 bases, and 14 bases lay in between. The CDR3 totals 14 residues. Germline loops: CDR1 SGDLS, CDR2 YYNGEE. The CDR3 DNA follows: TGTGCCAGCAGCGTACAGGACAGCTCCTCGACCCAGTACTTC. It codes for CASSVQDSSSTQYF.

The chain combines TRBV7-9 with TRBJ2-1; 8 nucleotides match TRBD1. The J call may be mistaken, given a closer DNA end match to TRBJ2-7. Looked up from germline, CDR1 is SEHNR and CDR2 is FQNEAQ (reference sequence). CDR3 length equals 14 residues. CDR3 sequence reads: CASSSIWTGSEQYF. The CDR3 bases are TGTGCCAGCAGCTCGATCTGGACAGGGAGCGAGCAGTACTTC.

This clonotype has only a few counts. J is TRBJ2-3 and V is TRBV4-3; no clear D gene. The CDR3 contains 16 residues. The V gene's germline CDR1 is LGHNA and CDR2 YSLEER. V lost 1 base and J 1 base, leaving 12 bases between the germline ends. The CDR3 region is CASSQGTDTGTDTQYF. CDR3 bases: TGCGCCAGCAGCCAAGGTACCGATACCGGCACAGATACGCAGTATTTT.

In regard to this clonotype: This may come from a read error, since a much larger clone is one base off. The final CDR3 position lacks the conserved phenylalanine or tryptophan, pointing to a likely read error. V usage is TRBV20-1 and J usage is TRBJ2-7; D is tentatively TRBD1 or TRBD2 (7 bases each). Germline values: CDR1 DFQATT, CDR2 SNEGSKA (reference sequence). The CDR3 is made up of 14 amino acids. V was clipped by 3 bases and J by 0 bases, with 12 bases between them. CDR3 sequence (DNA): TGCAGTGCTAGCAGGGGGAGGGACTCCTACGAGCAGTACCTC. Protein: CSASRGRDSYEQYL.

The chain employs TRBV20-1 and TRBJ2-1; possibly TRBD1 or TRBD2 for D (5 bases each). Per germline, CDR1 DFQATT and CDR2 SNEGSKA (reference sequence). This CDR3 contains 14 residues. V lost 5 bases and J 5 bases, leaving 16 bases between the germline ends. In nucleotides, the CDR3 is TGCAGTGCTGAGTCCCCCGGGACCCACAATGAGCAGTTCTTC. As protein: CSAESPGTHNEQFF.

The V and J genes are TRBV3-1 and TRBJ2-7, with D perhaps TRBD2 (5 bases). The V end lost 0 bases, the J end lost 2 bases, and 23 bases lay between the germline ends. Germline assignment: CDR1 LGHDT and CDR2 YNNKEL (reference sequence). The CDR3 totals 19 residues. The CDR3 DNA reads as TGTGCCAGCAGCCAAGAGTATCCGGGGAACCGGGTTCGGACCTACGAGCAGTACTTC. Encoded protein: CASSQEYPGNRVRTYEQYF.

This clonotype was counted a few times. The chain couples TRBV24-1 to TRBJ2-2; D may be TRBD1 (5 bases). Deletions cut 10 bases from V and 5 bases from J, with 16 bases between. Germline assignment: CDR1 KGHDR and CDR2 SFDVKD. The CDR3 runs to 14 residues. The CDR3 loop reads CATADSIQTGELFF. Here the CDR3 DNA reads TGTGCCACGGCCGACAGCATTCAAACCGGGGAGCTGTTTTTT.

This clonotype has a handful of counts. J is TRBJ1-6 and V is TRBV3-1; D not resolved. Germline V gene data show CDR1 as LGHDT and CDR2 as YNNKEL (reference sequence). Trimming pared 0 bases from V and 7 bases from J, leaving 10 bases between. The CDR3 is made up of 15 amino acids. This chain's CDR3 is CASSQEGSGNSPLHF. DNA of the CDR3: TGTGCCAGCAGCCAAGAGGGTTCCGGGAATTCACCCCTCCACTTT.

The chain combines TRBV4-3 with TRBJ1-2; D gene uncertain. V shed 0 bases and J shed 4 bases, with 12 bases lying between them. This CDR3 has 15 residues. The germline gives CDR1 LGHNA, CDR2 YSLEER. CDR3 loop: CASSQDRLVGYGYTF. CDR3 nucleotides: TGCGCCAGCAGCCAAGATCGACTGGTAGGCTATGGCTACACCTTC.

This clonotype was found a few times. The rearrangement joins TRBV29-1 to TRBJ2-7; D is unclear. Trimming pared 4 bases from V and 0 bases from J, leaving 13 bases between. Germline CDR1 and CDR2: SQVTM and ANQGSEA. The CDR3 is 14 amino acids. The CDR3 coding sequence is TGCAGCGTTGTATGGGCCGGCTTCTCCTACGAGCAGTACTTC. It encodes CSVVWAGFSYEQYF.

The chain employs TRBV6-5 and TRBJ2-3, with D unresolved. Germline CDR1 and CDR2: MNHEY and SVGAGI. The V end was cut by 0 bases, the J end by 1 base, with 8 bases between. This CDR3 spans 15 amino acids. In DNA, the CDR3 is TGTGCCAGCAGTTACTCGGATTGGGGCACAGATACGCAGTATTTT. This sequence encodes CASSYSDWGTDTQYF.

This sequence joins TRBV24-1 and TRBJ2-5; D gene ambiguous. The J call may be mistaken, given a closer DNA end match to TRBJ2-1. Germline V gene lookup returns CDR1 KGHDR and CDR2 SFDVKD. CDR3 length: 13 amino acids. This CDR3 reads CATSDLMRYEQFF. The CDR3 bases are TGTGCCACCAGTGATTTGATGAGGTATGAGCAGTTCTTC.

The chain combines TRBV20-1 with TRBJ1-5, with TRBD1 matching over 7 bases. This CDR3 contains 16 residues. Germline lookup yields CDR1 DFQATT and CDR2 SNEGSKA (reference sequence). After removal of 5 bases from V and 8 bases from J, the junction contained 18 bases not matched to a gene. The CDR3 loop reads CSAPELRDSVYKPQHF. DNA for the CDR3: TGCAGTGCTCCCGAACTGCGGGACAGCGTTTATAAGCCCCAGCATTTT.

This clonotype was detected many times. This chain connects TRBV4-3 to TRBJ2-1; weak D call: TRBD2 (5 bases). This CDR3 spans 15 amino acids. V was shortened by 0 bases and J by 8 bases, with 14 bases between the two germline ends. The germline gives CDR1 LGHNA, CDR2 YSLEER. In nucleotides, the CDR3 is TGCGCCAGCAGCCAAGATCTTTTAACGGAGGATGAGCAGTTCTTC. Its translation is CASSQDLLTEDEQFF.

V and J are TRBV28 and TRBJ2-4; D call uncertain. Trimming took 3 bases from V and 2 from J, leaving 17 bases between them. The V gene's germline CDR1 is MDHEN and CDR2 SYDVKM. This CDR3 has 17 residues. CDR3 amino acids: CASSLALLADPKNIQYF. In nucleotides, the CDR3 is TGTGCCAGCAGTTTGGCACTCCTGGCTGATCCCAAAAACATTCAGTACTTC.

In its sample, this clonotype was seen a few times. The CDR3 DNA follows: TGCAGTGCTAGAGATCTTTGGGGAGAGGACGAAAAACTGTTTTTT. Encoded protein: CSARDLWGEDEKLFF. The chain combines TRBV20-1 with TRBJ1-4; D remains unclear. V lost 0 bases and J 8 bases, leaving 16 bases between the germline ends. This CDR3 comprises 15 residues. In germline, CDR1 is DFQATT, CDR2 SNEGSKA (reference sequence).

The chain recombines TRBV7-2 with TRBJ2-5; D not certain. V lost 1 base and J 4 bases, leaving 13 bases between the germline ends. From germline, CDR1 is SGHTA and CDR2 FQGNSA. The CDR3 loop spans 15 amino acids. The CDR3 region has the DNA TGTGCCAGCAGCTTAGGTCTTACAAAGGGAGAGACCCAGTACTTC. This translates into CASSLGLTKGETQYF. The full variable domain, with the rest looked up from reference TRBV7-2 and TRBJ2-5, is GAGVSQSPSNKVTEKGKDVELRCDPISGHTALYWYRQSLGQGLEFLIYFQGNSAPDKSGLPSDRFSAERTGGSVSTLTIQRTQQEDSAVYLCASSLGLTKGETQYFGPGTRLLVL.

This rearrangement joins TRBV7-2 to TRBJ2-1, with 10 bases identical to TRBD1. The last part of the DNA fits TRBJ2-5 better; the J call may be wrong. The CDR3 has 15 residues. Germline V gives CDR1 SGHTA, CDR2 FQGNSA. The CDR3 loop reads CASSSNTGTGATQYF. The CDR3 bases are TGTGCCAGCAGTTCTAACACCGGGACAGGGGCCACCCAGTACTTC.

This clonotype was detected only a few times. This chain uses TRBV7-2 with TRBJ2-5; 8 bases are a match to TRBD2. Losses at the gene ends were 1 base for V and 4 bases for J; bases not matched to a gene: 8. Germline V gene sequence: CDR1 SGHTA, CDR2 FQGNSA. There are 16 residues in the CDR3. CDR3 nucleotide sequence: TGTGCCAGCAGCTTAGAGGAGCGGGAGTGGAGAGAGACCCAGTACTTC. The encoded protein is CASSLEEREWRETQYF.

Only a few counts were recorded for this clonotype. The rearrangement links TRBV18 to TRBJ2-1, with no clear D. This CDR3 has 13 residues. Germline CDR1 KGHSH, CDR2 LQKENI. Trimming left V 2 bases short and J 5 bases short, with 7 bases between. The CDR3: CASSPSLNNEQFF. The CDR3 DNA reads TGTGCCAGCTCACCATCTCTTAACAATGAGCAGTTCTTC.

This clonotype was observed a few times. The chain combines TRBV4-3 with TRBJ2-7; D ambiguous. This CDR3 spans 14 amino acids. V shed 0 bases and J shed 6 bases, with 12 bases lying between them. Germline assignment: CDR1 LGHNA and CDR2 YSLEER. The CDR3 DNA sequence: TGCGCCAGCAGCCAAGATCCCTCATTACCCGAGCAGTACTTC. The encoded protein is CASSQDPSLPEQYF.